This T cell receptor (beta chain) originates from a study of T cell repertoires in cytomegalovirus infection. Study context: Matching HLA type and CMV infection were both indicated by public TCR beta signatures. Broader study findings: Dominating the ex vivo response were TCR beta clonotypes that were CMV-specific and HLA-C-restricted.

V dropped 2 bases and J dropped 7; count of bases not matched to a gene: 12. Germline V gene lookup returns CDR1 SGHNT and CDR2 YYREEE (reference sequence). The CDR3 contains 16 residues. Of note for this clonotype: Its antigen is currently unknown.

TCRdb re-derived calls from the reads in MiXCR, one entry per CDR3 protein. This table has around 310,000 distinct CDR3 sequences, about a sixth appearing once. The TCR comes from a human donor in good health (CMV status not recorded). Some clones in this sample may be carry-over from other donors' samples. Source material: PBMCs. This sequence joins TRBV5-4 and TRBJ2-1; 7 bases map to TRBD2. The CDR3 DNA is TGTGCCAGCAGCTTTGGGTCGGGGGGTGCTGGGAATGAGCAGTTCTTC. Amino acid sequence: CASSFGSGGAGNEQFF. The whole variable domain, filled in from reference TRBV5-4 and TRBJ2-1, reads ETGVTQSPTHLIKTRGQQVTLRCSSQSGHNTVSWYQQALGQGPQFIFQYYREEENGRGNFPPRFSGLQFPNYSSELNVNALELDDSALYLCASSFGSGGAGNEQFFGPGTRLTVL.